Presented here are 8 T cell receptor beta chains from one specimen sequenced in a study of blood T cell repertoires in COVID-19. The repertoire was sequenced with immunoSEQ multiplex PCR; TCRdb's copy has only in-frame clones and lacks some. The top ten clones hold 7% to 7.5% of a sample with about 350,000 clones, 86% of them seen once. The sample comprised peripheral blood. Source of these receptors: a woman aged 55-69 years with COVID-19, enrolled during active disease.

The chain combines TRBV9 with TRBJ2-5; 9 bases line up with TRBD1. This CDR3 has 14 amino acids. Germline V gene data show CDR1 as SGDLS and CDR2 as YYNGEE. V lost 4 bases to trimming and J lost 5 bases; unmatched junction nucleotides: 6. The CDR3 nucleotides read TGTGCCAGCAGCTCGGGACAGGGTAGGGAGACCCAGTACTTC. It yields the protein CASSSGQGRETQYF.

This chain uses TRBV27 with TRBJ2-1; TRBD2 matches at 11 bases. Germline V gene sequence: CDR1 MNHEY, CDR2 SMNVEV (reference sequence). After removal of 3 bases from V and 5 bases from J, the junction contained 3 bases not matched to a gene. The CDR3 length is 15 residues. The CDR3 bases are TGTGCCAGCAGTTTGGGGACTAGCGGCCACAATGAGCAGTTCTTC. It is translated as CASSLGTSGHNEQFF.

V and J are TRBV4-3 and TRBJ2-1; 7 bases map to TRBD2. The CDR3 extends over 17 amino acids. Germline values: CDR1 LGHNA, CDR2 YSLEER. V shed 3 bases and J 3 bases; nucleotides not matched to a gene: 11. In DNA, the CDR3 is TGCGCCAGCAGCCATCCCCGGAGGACTAGTAACTACAATGAGCAGTTCTTC. It codes for CASSHPRRTSNYNEQFF.

The chain links TRBV30 to TRBJ1-5, with a possible D match to TRBD1 (5 bases). Trimming shortened V by 3 bases and J by 3 bases, and 18 bases separated the two germline ends. Germline-derived CDR1 and CDR2 are GTSNPN and SVGIG (reference sequence). This CDR3 contains 16 residues. This chain's CDR3 is CAWSPWGGPLNQPQHF. CDR3 DNA: TGTGCCTGGAGCCCCTGGGGGGGTCCCCTCAATCAGCCCCAGCATTTT. Drawing the rest from reference TRBV30 and TRBJ1-5, the complete variable domain is SQTIHQWPATLVQPVGSPLSLECTVEGTSNPNLYWYRQAAGRGLQLLFYSVGIGQISSEVPQNLSASRPQDRQFILSSKKLLLSDSGFYLCAWSPWGGPLNQPQHFGDGTRLSIL.

The CDR3 spells CASSFTPGQGEVRSGYTF. CDR3 in DNA: TGTGCCAGCAGTTTCACCCCGGGACAGGGAGAGGTGAGGAGTGGCTACACCTTC. V and J are TRBV6-2 or TRBV6-3 and TRBJ1-2; 9 bases agree with TRBD1. V dropped 4 bases and J dropped 7; count of bases not matched to a gene: 19. The CDR3 spans 18 residues. CDR1 is MNHEY and CDR2 is SVGEGT in the germline V gene.

This clone was detected once. The V gene is TRBV19, the J gene TRBJ1-2; no clear D gene. From germline, CDR1 is LNHDA and CDR2 SQIVND (reference sequence). The germline V and J ends were trimmed by 5 bases and 6 bases, with 13 bases remaining between them. The CDR3 extends over 13 amino acids. CDR3 DNA sequence: TGTGCCAGTAGTCAACGAAGGAGGGATGGCTACACCTTC. This sequence encodes CASSQRRRDGYTF.

This clone has just one count. The V and J genes are TRBV12-5 and TRBJ2-6; TRBD2 might be the D (7 bases). This CDR3 contains 22 residues. CDR1 and CDR2 (germline): LGHNT, FRNRAP. V was pared by 1 base and J by 0 bases, with 25 bases between. In nucleotides, the CDR3 is TGTGCTAGTGGTTTGGCCGGGAAAAGAGGGGGGGCCCCGGACTCTGGGGCCAACGTCCTGACTTTC. Protein: CASGLAGKRGGAPDSGANVLTF.

The sample holds a few counts of this clone. The J gene is TRBJ1-1, the V gene TRBV9; TRBD1 is a possible D gene (6 bases). There are 14 residues in the CDR3. Between the trimmed V and J ends, which lost 3 bases and 0 bases, there was a span of 9 bases. Germline assignment: CDR1 SGDLS and CDR2 YYNGEE. The CDR3 is CASSAGQVNTEAFF. CDR3 nucleotides: TGTGCCAGCAGCGCGGGACAAGTGAACACTGAAGCTTTCTTT.